This paragraph reports one T cell receptor beta chain. In the authors' workflow: For nucleated cells, counts were estimated from reference gene primer amplification. Assay: immunoSEQ multiplex PCR; the TCRdb copy retains only in-frame clones and omits some. Clone size and V and J calls were adopted from that table, with D and trimming inferred from the DNA. The sample yields some 230,000 clones, around 81% seen once. The record originates from a study of blood T cell repertoires in COVID-19. V was clipped by 1 base and J by 3 bases, with 10 bases between them. Germline lookup yields CDR1 LGHDT and CDR2 YNNKEL (reference sequence). This CDR3 contains 15 residues.

The source of this sequence is a woman younger than 45 who had recovered from COVID-19. The chain employs TRBV3-1 (or the pseudogene TRBV3-2) and TRBJ1-3; no reliable D call. Sequencing input: peripheral blood. The CDR3 loop is CASSQGVRDGNTIYF. In DNA, the CDR3 is TGTGCCAGCAGCCAAGGTGTGAGGGATGGAAACACCATATATTTT.